These T cell receptor beta chains were read from a single sample in a study of monozygotic twins with inflammatory bowel disease. Following a re-call of the 5' RACE reads, TCRdb has one entry per CDR3 protein and lacks DNA. The table for this sample gives 350,000 to 400,000 distinct CDR3 sequences. Sequencing was performed on blood. The receptors here all came from a human donor with ulcerative colitis or Crohn's disease, or a healthy co-twin of an affected twin (not recorded which). Each CDR3 is given with its conserved first and last residue. The order of the fields is J gene, V gene, CDR3 protein.

j_gene: TRBJ2-3
v_gene: TRBV5-6
CDR3aa: CASSLVGETTDTQYF

j_gene: TRBJ2-7
v_gene: TRBV11-2
CDR3aa: CASSLVFGTSGGAHYEQYF

j_gene: TRBJ1-2
v_gene: TRBV20-1
CDR3aa: CSALQGPYGYTF

j_gene: TRBJ1-2
v_gene: TRBV25-1
CDR3aa: CASSTGLYGYTF

j_gene: TRBJ2-5
v_gene: TRBV11-2
CDR3aa: CASSPTAFGTQYF

j_gene: TRBJ2-7
v_gene: TRBV6-2/TRBV6-3
CDR3aa: CASLTDGQSYEQYF

j_gene: TRBJ2-7
v_gene: TRBV27
CDR3aa: CASSFDNYGYEQYF

j_gene: TRBJ1-6
v_gene: TRBV27
CDR3aa: CASSFAGIPRSPLHF

j_gene: TRBJ2-3
v_gene: TRBV4-1
CDR3aa: CASSQDALAGGFNPPTDTQYF

j_gene: TRBJ1-1
v_gene: TRBV3-1
CDR3aa: CASSQGPVSLSAFF

j_gene: TRBJ1-2
v_gene: TRBV5-6
CDR3aa: CASSLGYTGGRDGYTF

j_gene: TRBJ2-1
v_gene: TRBV9
CDR3aa: CASSASFRDSPGNEQFF

j_gene: TRBJ2-3
v_gene: TRBV6-5
CDR3aa: CASSYHPGGARTDTQYF

j_gene: TRBJ2-7
v_gene: TRBV5-5
CDR3aa: CASSLQSAGATYEQYF

j_gene: TRBJ2-1
v_gene: TRBV28
CDR3aa: CASSIGLAGKINEQFF

j_gene: TRBJ2-1
v_gene: TRBV5-5
CDR3aa: CASWVGLEQFF

j_gene: TRBJ2-7
v_gene: TRBV6-5
CDR3aa: CASSYSPGKSIYEQYF

j_gene: TRBJ2-3
v_gene: TRBV10-2
CDR3aa: CASSYGGAIADTQYF

j_gene: TRBJ1-3
v_gene: TRBV7-8
CDR3aa: CASTRQTTVTGNTIYF

j_gene: TRBJ2-7
v_gene: TRBV7-2
CDR3aa: CASSLGRGLAGTEQYF

j_gene: TRBJ1-2
v_gene: TRBV18
CDR3aa: CASSPPLAGADGYTF

j_gene: TRBJ2-7
v_gene: TRBV12-3/TRBV12-4
CDR3aa: CASGGETGGLDEQYF

j_gene: TRBJ2-7
v_gene: TRBV7-2
CDR3aa: CASTPLGSYEQYF

j_gene: TRBJ2-5
v_gene: TRBV5-8
CDR3aa: CASSSGQGPFRQETQYF

j_gene: TRBJ2-3
v_gene: TRBV6-1
CDR3aa: CASRREPSTDTQYF

j_gene: TRBJ2-7
v_gene: TRBV3-1
CDR3aa: CASSRPFFSEQYF

j_gene: TRBJ2-7
v_gene: TRBV4-3
CDR3aa: CASSPALEGTSYEQYF

j_gene: TRBJ2-2
v_gene: TRBV5-4
CDR3aa: CASSLVQGAFGELFF

j_gene: TRBJ2-1
v_gene: TRBV5-1
CDR3aa: CASSRPPNEQFF

j_gene: TRBJ2-5
v_gene: TRBV6-5
CDR3aa: CASSFGGPETQYF

j_gene: TRBJ1-4
v_gene: TRBV10-3
CDR3aa: CAISRGQGTTNEKLFF

j_gene: TRBJ2-7
v_gene: TRBV5-6
CDR3aa: CAIDPGGHFYGEQYF

j_gene: TRBJ2-5
v_gene: TRBV5-1
CDR3aa: CASSSGTRVVETQYF

j_gene: TRBJ2-1
v_gene: TRBV12-3/TRBV12-4
CDR3aa: CASSGWRKSYNEQFF

j_gene: TRBJ2-3
v_gene: TRBV20-1
CDR3aa: CSAPPGLQGDTQYF

j_gene: TRBJ1-6
v_gene: TRBV7-8
CDR3aa: CASSLEVARVWSPLHF

j_gene: TRBJ1-6
v_gene: TRBV6-1
CDR3aa: CASSRRQGSDSPLHF

j_gene: TRBJ2-7
v_gene: TRBV10-2
CDR3aa: CASSDPEVRYEQYF

j_gene: TRBJ1-2
v_gene: TRBV12-3/TRBV12-4
CDR3aa: CASSPVRNYGYTF

j_gene: TRBJ2-2
v_gene: TRBV4-1
CDR3aa: CASSQSGSTGELFF

j_gene: TRBJ2-1
v_gene: TRBV6-5
CDR3aa: CASSYSGTGHNEQFF

j_gene: TRBJ2-1
v_gene: TRBV24-1
CDR3aa: CATSDLTANSYNEQFF

j_gene: TRBJ2-5
v_gene: TRBV5-4
CDR3aa: CASSPGTSRGQETQYF

j_gene: TRBJ2-2
v_gene: TRBV4-2
CDR3aa: CASSQAPTGELFF

j_gene: TRBJ1-5
v_gene: TRBV18
CDR3aa: CASSPLPGQRPNSNQPQHF

j_gene: TRBJ1-5
v_gene: TRBV6-2/TRBV6-3
CDR3aa: CASSGPWNQPQHF

j_gene: TRBJ1-6
v_gene: TRBV6-2/TRBV6-3
CDR3aa: CASSYSPVGSPLHF

j_gene: TRBJ1-5
v_gene: TRBV19
CDR3aa: CASGRQGASNQPQHF

j_gene: TRBJ2-5
v_gene: TRBV7-2
CDR3aa: CASSLSVAGGVATQYF

j_gene: TRBJ1-2
v_gene: TRBV28
CDR3aa: CASVPRGSYANYGYTF

j_gene: TRBJ1-4
v_gene: TRBV11-1
CDR3aa: CASSPRQAGGEKLYF

j_gene: TRBJ1-2
v_gene: TRBV13
CDR3aa: CASSDRNTDWMGYTF

j_gene: TRBJ1-1
v_gene: TRBV7-2
CDR3aa: CASSLPRGRYTEAFF